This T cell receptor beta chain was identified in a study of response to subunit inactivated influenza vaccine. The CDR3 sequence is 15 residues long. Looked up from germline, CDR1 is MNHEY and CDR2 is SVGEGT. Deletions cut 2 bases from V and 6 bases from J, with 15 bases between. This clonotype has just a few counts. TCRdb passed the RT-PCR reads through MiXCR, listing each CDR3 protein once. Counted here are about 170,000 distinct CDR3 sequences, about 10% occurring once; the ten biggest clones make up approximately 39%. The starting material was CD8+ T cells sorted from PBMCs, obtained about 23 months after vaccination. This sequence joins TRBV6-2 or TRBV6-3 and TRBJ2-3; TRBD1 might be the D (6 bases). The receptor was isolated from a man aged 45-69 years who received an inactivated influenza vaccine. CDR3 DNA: TGTGCCAGCAGTTACAGGACAGCCCCCAGTGATACGCAGTATTTT. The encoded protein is CASSYRTAPSDTQYF.